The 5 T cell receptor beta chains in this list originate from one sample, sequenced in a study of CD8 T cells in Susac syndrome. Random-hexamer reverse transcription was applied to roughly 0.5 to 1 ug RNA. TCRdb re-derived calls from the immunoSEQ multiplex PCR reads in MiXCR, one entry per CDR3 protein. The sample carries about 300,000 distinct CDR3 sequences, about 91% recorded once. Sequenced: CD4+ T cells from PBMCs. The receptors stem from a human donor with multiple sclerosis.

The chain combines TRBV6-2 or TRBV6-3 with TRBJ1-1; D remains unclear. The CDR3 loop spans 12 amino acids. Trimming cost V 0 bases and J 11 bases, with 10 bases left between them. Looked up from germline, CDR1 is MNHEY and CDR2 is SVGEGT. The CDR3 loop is CASSYSASVAFF. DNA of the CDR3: TGTGCCAGCAGTTACTCCGCCTCGGTTGCTTTCTTT.

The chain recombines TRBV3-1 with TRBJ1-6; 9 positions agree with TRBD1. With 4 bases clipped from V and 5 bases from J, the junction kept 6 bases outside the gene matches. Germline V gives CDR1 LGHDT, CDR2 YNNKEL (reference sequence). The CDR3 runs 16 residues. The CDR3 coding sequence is TGTGCCAGCAGCCCTGAAACAGGGGGCAATAATTCACCCCTCCACTTT. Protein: CASSPETGGNNSPLHF.

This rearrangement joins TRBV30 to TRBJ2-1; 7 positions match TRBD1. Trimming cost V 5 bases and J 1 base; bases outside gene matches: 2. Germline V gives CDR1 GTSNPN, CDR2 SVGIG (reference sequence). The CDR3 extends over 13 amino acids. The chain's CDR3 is CAWETGSYNEQFF. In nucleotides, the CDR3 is TGTGCCTGGGAGACAGGGTCCTACAATGAGCAGTTCTTC.

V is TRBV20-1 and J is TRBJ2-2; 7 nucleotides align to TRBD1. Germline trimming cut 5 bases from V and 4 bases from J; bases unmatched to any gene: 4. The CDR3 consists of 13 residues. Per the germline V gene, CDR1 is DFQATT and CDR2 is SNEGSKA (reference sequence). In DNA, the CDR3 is TGCAGTGCTCCCTACAGGGGCACCGGGGAGCTGTTTTTT. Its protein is CSAPYRGTGELFF.

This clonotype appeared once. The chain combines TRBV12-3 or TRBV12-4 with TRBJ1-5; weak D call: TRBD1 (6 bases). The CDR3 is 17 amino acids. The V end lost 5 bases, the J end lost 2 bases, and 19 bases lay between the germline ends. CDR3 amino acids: CASSPGLGRTGNQPQHF. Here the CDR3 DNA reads TGTGCCAGCAGTCCGGGATTGGGAAGGACAGGCAATCAGCCCCAGCATTTT.